The entry below describes one T cell receptor (beta chain). Its antigen is still unknown. Germline V gene sequence: CDR1 SGHRS, CDR2 YFSETQ. This CDR3 is built from 16 residues. J lost 1 base, V lost 4 bases, and 9 bases had no gene match. This sample was taken from a study of cytomegalovirus exposure and HLA in healthy donors. General observations from the study: Cytomegalovirus association was assigned to 170 or so TCR beta chains. With later analysis, a missense DCLRE1C variant became linked to TCR beta V- and J-gene trimming.

PCR involved 60 Vbeta and 13 Jbeta primers. Profiling relied on immunoSEQ multiplex PCR, and the TCRdb table lists in-frame clones only, not all of them. Altogether roughly 180,000 clones are present, 82% being singletons, with the ten largest covering less than 2%. Donors were nominally healthy when sampled, though unrecorded immune exposures were likely. The origin of this receptor is a man between 35 and 55 years old in good health and CMV-seronegative. Sequenced sample: PBMCs. The chain employs TRBV5-1 and TRBJ1-2; 8 bases map to TRBD1. CDR3: CASSKQGEGINYGYTF. The CDR3, as DNA: TGCGCCAGCAGCAAACAGGGGGAGGGGATTAACTATGGCTACACCTTC. The whole variable domain, remainder taken from reference TRBV5-1 and TRBJ1-2, is KAGVTQTPRYLIKTRGQQVTLSCSPISGHRSVSWYQQTPGQGLQFLFEYFSETQRNKGNFPGRFSGRQFSNSRSEMNVSTLELGDSALYLCASSKQGEGINYGYTFGSGTRLTVV.